A selection of T cell receptor beta chains follows, all from one sample in a study of T cell changes during pregnancy in multiple sclerosis. Here immunoSEQ multiplex PCR was the method, and the copy in TCRdb shows in-frame clones only, minus some. The sample lists tens of thousands of clones, around nine tenths occurring once. The sample was CD4+ T cells from peripheral blood mononuclear cells, taken in the second trimester of pregnancy. The receptors were sampled from a female donor in good health, enrolled as a control in a pregnancy study. Each CDR3 is given with its conserved first and last residue. Each record gives: V gene, clone size, D gene, CDR3 protein. A D gene is named only where the DNA matches it firmly. Size tells how often a clone was seen (once, few, many) or the class of an expanded clone, and some rows leave it out.

V: TRBV5-6; size: .; D: TRBD2; CDR3: CASSWWRGVGNEQFF
V: TRBV30; size: .; D: .; CDR3: CAWSGGGSNYGYTF
V: TRBV18; size: .; D: TRBD1; CDR3: CASSRPDRGLSPLHF
V: TRBV27; size: .; D: TRBD1; CDR3: CASTRQGEQYF
V: TRBV15; size: .; D: TRBD1; CDR3: CATSKQQGGYGYTF
V: TRBV5-1; size: .; D: .; CDR3: CASSLEGSSGANVLTF
V: TRBV21-1; size: .; D: .; CDR3: CASSKKTGADVYNSPLHF
V: TRBV9; size: .; D: .; CDR3: CASSPQGGRYNSPLHF
V: TRBV5-6; size: .; D: TRBD2; CDR3: CASRAGLAGRADTQYF
V: TRBV2; size: .; D: .; CDR3: CASRARPQNEQFF
V: TRBV7-6; size: .; D: .; CDR3: CASSLVADEKLFF
V: TRBV4-1; size: .; D: .; CDR3: CASSQLLTGNTGELFF
V: TRBV5-8; size: .; D: .; CDR3: CASSLLGGEQFF
V: TRBV7-6; size: .; D: TRBD1; CDR3: CASTALDRGKQYF
V: TRBV5-1; size: .; D: TRBD1; CDR3: CASSADRGSYEQYF
V: TRBV7-9; size: .; D: .; CDR3: CASSLEQGNRYGYTF
V: TRBV6-5; size: .; D: TRBD1; CDR3: CASSRQGEAFF
V: TRBV4-1; size: .; D: TRBD2; CDR3: CASRWSLAGGVTDTQYF
V: TRBV6-6; size: .; D: .; CDR3: CASSRHRSGANVLTF
V: TRBV7-6; size: .; D: TRBD1; CDR3: CASSSLTGAYTF
V: TRBV5-6; size: .; D: TRBD1; CDR3: CASSLTGAVGTQYF
V: TRBV2; size: .; D: .; CDR3: CASTGTRSSGANVLTF
V: TRBV4-3; size: once; D: .; CDR3: CASSQEDSSSYEQYF
V: TRBV6-6; size: .; D: TRBD1; CDR3: CASSAGQGYDQPQHF
V: TRBV4-1; size: .; D: .; CDR3: CASSQDSQTWWTYNEQFF
V: TRBV20-1; size: .; D: TRBD1; CDR3: CSASRDSIQYF
V: TRBV5-6; size: .; D: .; CDR3: CASSLRLAQETQYF
V: TRBV7-6; size: .; D: .; CDR3: CASSSNTGNPTLHF
V: TRBV28; size: .; D: TRBD1; CDR3: CASRTPGQGIRPQYF
V: TRBV19; size: .; D: .; CDR3: CASSPARDTKYGYTF
V: TRBV30; size: .; D: .; CDR3: CAWRGRVYGYTF
V: TRBV14; size: once; D: .; CDR3: CASSQVYSAARYGYTF
V: TRBV5-1; size: .; D: TRBD1; CDR3: CASRNMGQGNTGELFF
V: TRBV14; size: once; D: .; CDR3: CASSQEFGGQTGFYEQYF
V: TRBV10-3; size: .; D: TRBD1; CDR3: CAISVTGTEAFF
V: TRBV7-2; size: once; D: .; CDR3: CASSFYRADTQYF
V: TRBV5-4; size: few; D: TRBD1; CDR3: CASSLGQGAWETQYF
V: TRBV6-5; size: .; D: .; CDR3: CASSYSASLGNEQFF